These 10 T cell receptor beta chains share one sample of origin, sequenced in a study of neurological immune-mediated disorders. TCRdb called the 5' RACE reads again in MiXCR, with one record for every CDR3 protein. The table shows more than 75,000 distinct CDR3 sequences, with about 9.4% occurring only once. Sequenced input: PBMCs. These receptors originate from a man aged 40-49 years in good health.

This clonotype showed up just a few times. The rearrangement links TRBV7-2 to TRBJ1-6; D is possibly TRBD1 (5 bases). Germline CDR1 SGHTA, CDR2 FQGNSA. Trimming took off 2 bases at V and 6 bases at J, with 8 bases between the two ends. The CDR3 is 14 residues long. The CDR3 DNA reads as TGTGCCAGCAGCTTACAGGGATTTAATTCACCCCTCCACTTT. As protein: CASSLQGFNSPLHF.

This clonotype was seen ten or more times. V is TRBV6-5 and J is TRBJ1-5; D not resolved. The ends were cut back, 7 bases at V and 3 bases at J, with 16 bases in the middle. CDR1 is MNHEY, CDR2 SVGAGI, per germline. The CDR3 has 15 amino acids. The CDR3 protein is CASKQSFKTNQPQHF. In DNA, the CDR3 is TGTGCCAGCAAGCAAAGTTTTAAAACCAATCAGCCCCAGCATTTT.

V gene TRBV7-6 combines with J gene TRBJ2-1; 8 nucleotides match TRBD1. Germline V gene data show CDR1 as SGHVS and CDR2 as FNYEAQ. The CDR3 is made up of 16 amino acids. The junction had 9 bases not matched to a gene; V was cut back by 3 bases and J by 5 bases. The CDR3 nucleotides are TGTGCCAGCAGCTTGGTGGACAGGGTCCTTCACAATGAGCAGTTCTTC. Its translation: CASSLVDRVLHNEQFF.

Here the CDR3 reads CASSIGGGPNTQYF. DNA of the CDR3: TGTGCCAGTAGTATTGGTGGGGGGCCAAATACGCAGTATTTT. V is TRBV19 and J is TRBJ2-3; possibly TRBD1 or TRBD2 for D (6 bases each). This CDR3 has 14 amino acids. Germline V gene sequence: CDR1 LNHDA, CDR2 SQIVND (reference sequence). V lost 3 bases, J lost 7 bases, and 14 bases lay in between.

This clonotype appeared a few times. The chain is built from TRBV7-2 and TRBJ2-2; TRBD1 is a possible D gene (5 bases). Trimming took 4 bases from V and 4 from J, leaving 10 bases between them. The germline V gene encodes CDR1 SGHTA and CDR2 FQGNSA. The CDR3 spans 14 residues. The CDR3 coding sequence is TGTGCCAGCAGCTCATTGGACACCACCGGGGAGCTGTTTTTT. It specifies CASSSLDTTGELFF. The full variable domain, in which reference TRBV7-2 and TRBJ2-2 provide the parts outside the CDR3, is GAGVSQSPSNKVTEKGKDVELRCDPISGHTALYWYRQSLGQGLEFLIYFQGNSAPDKSGLPSDRFSAERTGGSVSTLTIQRTQQEDSAVYLCASSSLDTTGELFFGEGSRLTVL.

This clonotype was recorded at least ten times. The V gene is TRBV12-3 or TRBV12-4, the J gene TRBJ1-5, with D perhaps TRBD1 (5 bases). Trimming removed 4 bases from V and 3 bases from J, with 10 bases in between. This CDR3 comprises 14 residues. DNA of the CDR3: TGTGCCAGCAGTTACGGGGGTGACAATCAGCCCCAGCATTTT. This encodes CASSYGGDNQPQHF.

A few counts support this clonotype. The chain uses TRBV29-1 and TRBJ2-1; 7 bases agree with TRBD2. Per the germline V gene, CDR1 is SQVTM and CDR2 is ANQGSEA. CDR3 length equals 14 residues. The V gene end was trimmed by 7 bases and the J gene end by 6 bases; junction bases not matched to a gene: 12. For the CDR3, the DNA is TGCAGCGCCATACTAGCTGGGAGGGTCAATGAGCAGTTCTTC. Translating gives CSAILAGRVNEQFF.

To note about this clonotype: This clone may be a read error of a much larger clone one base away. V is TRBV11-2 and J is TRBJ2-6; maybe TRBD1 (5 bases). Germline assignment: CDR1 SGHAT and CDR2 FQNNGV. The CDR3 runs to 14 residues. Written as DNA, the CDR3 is TGTGCCAGCAGCCAGGGCCCTGGGACCAACGTCCTGACTTTC. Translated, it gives CASSQGPGTNVLTF.

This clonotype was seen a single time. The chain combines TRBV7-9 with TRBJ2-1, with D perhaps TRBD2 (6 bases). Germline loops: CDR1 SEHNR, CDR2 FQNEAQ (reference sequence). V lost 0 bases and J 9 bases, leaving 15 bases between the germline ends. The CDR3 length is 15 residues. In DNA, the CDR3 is TGTGCCAGCAGCTTAGCCCTAGCGAGGGTAGGTGAGCAGTTCTTC. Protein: CASSLALARVGEQFF.

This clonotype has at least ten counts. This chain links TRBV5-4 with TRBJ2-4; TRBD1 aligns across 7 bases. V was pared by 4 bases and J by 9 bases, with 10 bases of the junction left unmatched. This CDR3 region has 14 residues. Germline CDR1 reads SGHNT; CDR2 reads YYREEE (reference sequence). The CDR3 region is CASSTRQGKGIQYF. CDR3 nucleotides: TGTGCCAGCAGCACCCGACAGGGAAAAGGCATTCAGTACTTC.